Below are 12 T cell receptor beta chains sequenced from a single sample in a study of PD-L1 blockade in urothelial cancer. The sample's time point: pretreatment peripheral blood. Here immunoSEQ multiplex PCR was the method, and the copy in TCRdb shows in-frame clones only, minus some. The data contain roughly 50,000 clones, around 75% of them singletons. Sequences were derived from PBMCs, sampled around atezolizumab (anti-PD-L1) treatment. The origin of the receptors is a man between 65 and 85 years old with urothelial cancer.

The chain's CDR3 is CASSFNRGDSGANVLTF. As DNA, the CDR3 is TGTGCCAGCAGCTTTAACAGGGGGGACTCTGGGGCCAACGTCCTGACTTTC. The chain joins TRBV5-4 to TRBJ2-6; TRBD1 aligns across 8 bases. CDR1 and CDR2 (germline): SGHNT, YYREEE (reference sequence). The CDR3 runs to 17 residues. Germline trimming cut 2 bases from V and 0 bases from J; bases unmatched to any gene: 4.

The gene calls are TRBV7-5 and TRBJ2-7; TRBD1, as called in the table, went unchecked against the DNA. TRBV7-5 represents a pseudogene. The CDR3 is made up of 17 amino acids. The DNA for the CDR3 is TGTGTCAGAAGCCTTATCAGGACAGTTATAATGCCGGGGGAGCAGTACTTC. It specifies CVRSLIRTVIMPGEQYF.

The gene calls are TRBV7-2 and TRBJ2-1, with D perhaps TRBD2 (5 bases). The V end was cut by 1 base, the J end by 6 bases, with 13 bases between. Germline V lookup: CDR1 SGHTA, CDR2 FQGNSA. The CDR3 is made up of 15 amino acids. CDR3 sequence: CASSLVTGKANEQFF. CDR3 nucleotides: TGTGCCAGCAGCTTAGTTACGGGAAAAGCCAATGAGCAGTTCTTC.

This sequence joins TRBV10-3 and TRBJ2-7; the D gene is possibly TRBD1 (7 bases). V was pared by 0 bases and J by 2 bases, with 11 bases between. This CDR3 region has 15 residues. CDR1 and CDR2 from the germline V gene are ENHRY and SYGVKD. For the CDR3, the DNA is TGTGCCATCAGTGAGTCGGCCAGGGGGGCCTACGAGCAGTACTTC. Its translation is CAISESARGAYEQYF.

This sequence joins TRBV10-1 and TRBJ2-4, with 10 bases fitting TRBD2. The J segment lost 0 bases and the V segment lost 3 bases, leaving 8 bases of the junction unmatched. Germline assignment: CDR1 WNHNN and CDR2 SYGVQD (reference sequence). This CDR3 is built from 18 residues. CDR3 protein: CASSDSTSGRIAKNIQYF. In nucleotides, the CDR3 is TGCGCCAGCAGTGATTCGACTAGCGGGCGGATAGCCAAAAACATTCAGTACTTC.

This clone was observed a few times. This chain connects TRBV19 to TRBJ2-3; D not certain. V gave up 1 base and J gave up 3 bases, with 14 bases separating them. Germline V lookup: CDR1 LNHDA, CDR2 SQIVND (reference sequence). The CDR3 consists of 16 residues. This CDR3 reads CASSIARNVWTDTQYF. For the CDR3, the DNA is TGTGCCAGTAGTATAGCGAGGAATGTATGGACAGATACGCAGTATTTT.

This chain connects TRBV11-3 to TRBJ2-1, with D possibly being TRBD2 (7 bases). Trimming pared 1 base from V and 9 bases from J, leaving 16 bases between. Germline V CDR1 and CDR2: SGHNT, YENEEA. The CDR3 loop spans 15 amino acids. In nucleotides, the CDR3 is TGTGCCAGCAGCTTAGCAGCGGGACAAAGTGGTGAGCAGTTCTTC. Amino acids: CASSLAAGQSGEQFF.

The table lists this clone with a few counts. This CDR3 reads CASTQGDSTDTQYF. The CDR3 DNA sequence: TGTGCCAGCACACAGGGGGATAGCACAGATACGCAGTATTTT. The chain has TRBV19 and TRBJ2-3, with 8 bases fitting TRBD1. V was clipped by 9 bases and J by 0 bases; unmatched bases: 5. Germline V gives CDR1 LNHDA, CDR2 SQIVND (reference sequence). This CDR3 contains 14 residues. The variable domain in full, completed from reference TRBV19 and TRBJ2-3, reads DGGITQSPKYLFRKEGQNVTLSCEQNLNHDAMYWYRQDPGQGLRLIYYSQIVNDFQKGDIAEGYSVSREKKESFPLTVTSAQKNPTAFYLCASTQGDSTDTQYFGPGTRLTVL.

The V gene is TRBV7-3, the J gene TRBJ2-1; 7 positions match TRBD2. This CDR3 spans 15 amino acids. Germline V CDR1 and CDR2: SGHTA, FQGTGA. Trimming removed 5 bases from V and 2 bases from J; junction bases left unmatched: 6. The CDR3 DNA sequence: TGTGCCAGCAGCCAACGGGGGGAGCCCTACAATGAGCAGTTCTTC. Its translation: CASSQRGEPYNEQFF.

The J gene is TRBJ1-4, the V gene TRBV15; 7 bases are a match to TRBD1. V was clipped by 5 bases and J by 6 bases; unmatched bases: 6. Germline CDR1 LNHNV, CDR2 YYDKDF (reference sequence). The CDR3 contains 14 residues. CDR3 amino acids: CATSLQGYDEKLFF. The DNA of the CDR3 is TGTGCCACCAGCCTACAGGGGTATGATGAAAAACTGTTTTTT.

The CDR3 loop reads CASSFRGIYEQYF. The CDR3 DNA reads as TGTGCCAGCAGTTTCCGGGGGATCTACGAGCAGTACTTC. The J gene is TRBJ2-7, the V gene TRBV27, with D perhaps TRBD2 (6 bases). Trimming cost V 3 bases and J 3 bases, with 9 bases left between them. The CDR3 is 13 residues long. CDR1 is MNHEY and CDR2 is SMNVEV in the germline V gene (reference sequence).

The V and J genes are TRBV7-9 and TRBJ1-1; D is ambiguous. There are 12 residues in the CDR3. Trimming shortened V by 4 bases and J by 0 bases, and 3 bases separated the two germline ends. Germline CDR1 SEHNR, CDR2 FQNEAQ (reference sequence). The CDR3 nucleotides are TGTGCCAGCAGCTACATGAACACTGAAGCTTTCTTT. Protein sequence: CASSYMNTEAFF.